A selection of T cell receptor beta chains follows, all from one sample in a study of T cell responses to AZD1222 COVID-19 vaccine. The protocol was immunoSEQ multiplex PCR, while the TCRdb copy is restricted to in-frame clones and leaves out a portion. The sample lists fewer than 200,000 clones; over 80% were seen once. This material consisted of peripheral blood, taken on day 0 of AZD1222 vaccination. The receptors shown here come from an adult in good health. The CDR3 runs from the conserved cysteine through the conserved F or W. The D gene is left open where the match is weak. Clone size is stated in some rows and not others, as once, few, many or a class when expanded.

>.|TRBJ2-7|TRBV14|.
TGTGCCAGCAGCCAATTAGGGGGGACAAGGGCCCCCTACGAGCAGTACTTC
CASSQLGGTRAPYEQYF
>.|TRBJ1-2|TRBV6-1|.
TGTGCCAGCAGTGAAAGTGTTAGTCCCGCCTATGGCTACACCTTC
CASSESVSPAYGYTF
>.|TRBJ1-2|TRBV28|.
TGTGCCAGCAGTTTATATAAGGCTAACTATGGCTACACCTTC
CASSLYKANYGYTF
>.|TRBJ1-1|TRBV7-9|.
TGTGCCAGCAGCTTACAGGGGCGCGGGTGGCCGAACACTGAAGCTTTCTTT
CASSLQGRGWPNTEAFF
>.|TRBJ1-4|TRBV6-5|.
TGTGCCAGCAGTCACCCTGGGGGTTGGGGTGAAAAACTGTTTTTT
CASSHPGGWGEKLFF
>TRBD2|TRBJ2-7|TRBV7-3|.
TGTGCCAGCAGCTCAGAGGGCGGGAGTCCACCCTACGAGCAGTACTTC
CASSSEGGSPPYEQYF
>TRBD1|TRBJ2-7|TRBV6-5|few
TGTGCCAGCAGTCTTCCGGGACAGGGCCCCTACGAGCAGTACTTC
CASSLPGQGPYEQYF
>.|TRBJ2-6|TRBV5-6|.
TGTGCCAGCAGCACGGGGGCCAACGTCCTGACTTTC
CASSTGANVLTF
>.|TRBJ2-2|TRBV28|.
TGTGCCAGCAGTTTCTTCCTCAGCGGGGAGCTGTTTTTT
CASSFFLSGELFF
>.|TRBJ2-3|TRBV28|.
TGTGCCAGCAGTTTTTCAGATACGCAGTATTTT
CASSFSDTQYF
>.|TRBJ1-4|TRBV4-2|.
TGTGCCAGCAGCCAAGAAGGGGGTTCTAATGAAAAACTGTTTTTT
CASSQEGGSNEKLFF
>TRBD1|TRBJ2-7|TRBV5-1|.
TGCGCCAGCAGCTTGGTGCAGGGGGCAGTCTACGAGCAGTACTTC
CASSLVQGAVYEQYF
>.|TRBJ2-7|TRBV7-2|.
TGTGCCAGCAGCTTAGTAGGGCTATATGACGAGCAGTACTTC
CASSLVGLYDEQYF
>TRBD1|TRBJ1-6|TRBV9|.
TGTGCCAGCAGCCCACGACAGGGGGCTCAGACGAATTCACCCCTCCACTTT
CASSPRQGAQTNSPLHF
>.|TRBJ1-1|TRBV7-2|.
TGTGCCAGCAGCTTAGCTCGTGAACGGACTGAAGCTTTCTTT
CASSLARERTEAFF
>.|TRBJ1-2|TRBV28|.
TGTGCCAGCAGTATCCCCTCCGGGGGACCTAGTATTGGCTACACCTTC
CASSIPSGGPSIGYTF
>.|TRBJ2-7|TRBV7-2|once
TGTGCCAGCAGCTTAGGAAGAAGCTACGAGCAGTACTTC
CASSLGRSYEQYF
>TRBD1|TRBJ2-7|TRBV7-8|.
TGTGCCAGCAGCGACCGGACAGGGGGCGCCAGGGGCGAGCAGTACTTC
CASSDRTGGARGEQYF
>.|TRBJ1-5|TRBV9|few
TGTGCCAGCAGCGGTAGGGGCGCCAATCAGCCCCAGCATTTT
CASSGRGANQPQHF
>TRBD2|TRBJ2-7|TRBV6-1|.
TGTGCCAGCAGTGAGCGACTAGCGGGCTCCTACGAGCAGTACTTC
CASSERLAGSYEQYF
>.|TRBJ1-1|TRBV6-2/TRBV6-3|.
TGTGCCAGCAGTTACTCGAGAGGGAACACTGAAGCTTTCTTT
CASSYSRGNTEAFF
>.|TRBJ2-7|TRBV5-5|.
TGTGCCAGCGGGGGGGCGCTGGAGGGGTCCGAGCAGTACTTC
CASGGALEGSEQYF
>.|TRBJ1-2|TRBV27|.
TGTGCCAGCAGCCCAAGCGGGAACTATGGCTACACCTTC
CASSPSGNYGYTF
>TRBD1|TRBJ2-3|TRBV18|.
TGTGCCAGCTCACCGCAGGGGACAGGTAGCACAGATACGCAGTATTTT
CASSPQGTGSTDTQYF
>.|TRBJ2-5|TRBV18|.
TGTGCCAGCTCACCTATCGCAGAGACCCAGTACTTC
CASSPIAETQYF
>.|TRBJ1-1|TRBV6-5|.
TGTGCCAGCAGTTACTCGGTGGGGGTCATGAACACTGAAGCTTTCTTT
CASSYSVGVMNTEAFF
>TRBD1|TRBJ1-1|TRBV10-2|.
TGCGCCAGCAGGACCTGGAAGGACAGGGGAGGTGGTGGCACTGAAGCTTTCTTT
CASRTWKDRGGGGTEAFF
>.|TRBJ1-1|TRBV5-8|.
TGTGCCAGCAGCTTTGAGGGCGCCACTGAAGCTTTCTTT
CASSFEGATEAFF
>.|TRBJ1-5|TRBV5-1|.
TGCGCCAGCAGCTGGCGCCCCTCGGGCCAGGGGAATAATCAGCCCCAGCATTTT
CASSWRPSGQGNNQPQHF
>.|TRBJ2-7|TRBV29-1|once
TGCAGCGTTGAAGATCTAGGTACCGGGACACTTTTTTACGAGCAGTACTTC
CSVEDLGTGTLFYEQYF
>.|TRBJ1-6|TRBV7-2|.
TGTGCCAGCAGCGCCTCGGGGGGGAAAAATTCACCCCTCCACTTT
CASSASGGKNSPLHF
>TRBD1|TRBJ1-6|TRBV3-1/TRBV3-2|.
TGTGCCAGCAGCCAAGTCAACAGGGGGTCCTATAATTCACCCCTCCACTTT
CASSQVNRGSYNSPLHF
>.|TRBJ2-5|TRBV11-2|.
TGTGCCAGCAGCTTACGCGGAGAGACCCAGTACTTC
CASSLRGETQYF
>TRBD2|TRBJ2-1|TRBV13|.
TGTGCCAGCAGCTTAGGAAACGGGGGGTCCTACTACAATGAGCAGTTCTTC
CASSLGNGGSYYNEQFF
>TRBD1|TRBJ1-5|TRBV19|.
TGTGCCAGTACCGAAGGGATTTACAGGGGAAGCAATCAGCCCCAGCATTTT
CASTEGIYRGSNQPQHF
>.|TRBJ1-1|TRBV5-5|.
TGTGCCAGCAGCTTGGCCCCCGGGAACACTGAAGCTTTCTTT
CASSLAPGNTEAFF
>.|TRBJ1-2|TRBV21-1|.
TGTGCCAGCACCTCCCCGACAGGGGCTAACTATGGCTACACCTTC
CASTSPTGANYGYTF
>.|TRBJ1-1|TRBV6-2/TRBV6-3|.
TGTGCCAGCAGTTATCGCACAGCGAACACTGAAGCTTTCTTT
CASSYRTANTEAFF
>.|TRBJ1-1|TRBV11-3|.
TGTGCCAGCAGCTTTTCCTTGAACACTGAAGCTTTCTTT
CASSFSLNTEAFF
>TRBD2|TRBJ2-3|TRBV7-2|.
TGTGCCAGCAGCCGCCGACTAGCGGGAGCCAGCTTAGATACGCAGTATTTT
CASSRRLAGASLDTQYF
>TRBD1|TRBJ1-1|TRBV6-1|.
TGTGCCAGCAGTGAAGTGGGACAGGGGAACACTGAAGCTTTCTTT
CASSEVGQGNTEAFF
>.|TRBJ2-7|TRBV7-9|.
TGTGCCAGCAGCTTTAGGGGAGACGAGCAGTACTTC
CASSFRGDEQYF
>TRBD1|TRBJ1-2|TRBV9|.
TGTGCCAGCAGCGCCTCGGACAGGGGGATCGAGGGCTACACCTTC
CASSASDRGIEGYTF
>.|TRBJ2-2|TRBV6-5|.
TGTGCCACCAAAGTTTCGAACACCGGGGAGCTGTTTTTT
CATKVSNTGELFF
>.|TRBJ2-6|TRBV12-3/TRBV12-4|few
TGTGCCAGCAGTTTAGTCGGCAACGTCCTGACTTTC
CASSLVGNVLTF